This T cell receptor beta chain originates from a study of blood T cell repertoires in COVID-19. The table came from immunoSEQ multiplex PCR; TCRdb's copy has only in-frame clones and leaves some out. The sample includes more than 120,000 clones, about nine tenths of them seen just once. Germline V gene data show CDR1 as SGHTA and CDR2 as FQGTGA. This CDR3 has 13 amino acids. Trimming cost V 6 bases and J 7 bases, with 16 bases left between them. This sequence joins TRBV7-3 and TRBJ2-7; D possibly corresponds to TRBD2 (6 bases). Sequenced sample: peripheral blood. The sequence was collected from a human donor in a cohort sampled during active COVID-19. The chain's CDR3 is CASSPNGGREQYF. The CDR3 DNA reads TGTGCCAGCAGTCCCAACGGGGGTCGGGAGCAGTACTTC.